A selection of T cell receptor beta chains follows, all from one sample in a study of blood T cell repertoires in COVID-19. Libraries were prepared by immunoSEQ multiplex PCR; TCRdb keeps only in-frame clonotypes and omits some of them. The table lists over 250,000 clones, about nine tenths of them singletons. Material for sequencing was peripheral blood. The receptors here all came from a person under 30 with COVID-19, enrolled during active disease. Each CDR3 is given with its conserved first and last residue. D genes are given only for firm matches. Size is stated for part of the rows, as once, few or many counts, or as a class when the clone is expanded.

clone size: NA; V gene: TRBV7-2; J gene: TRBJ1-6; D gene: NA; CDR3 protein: CASSSPGGSSYNSPLHF; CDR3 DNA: TGTGCCAGCAGCTCGCCTGGGGGGAGCTCCTATAATTCACCCCTCCACTTT
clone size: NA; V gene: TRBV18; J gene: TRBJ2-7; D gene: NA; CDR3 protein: CASSPTFGNQEYEQYF; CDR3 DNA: TGTGCCAGCTCACCCACCTTTGGCAATCAGGAATACGAGCAGTACTTC
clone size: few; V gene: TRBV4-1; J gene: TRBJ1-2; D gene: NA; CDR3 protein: CASSQEAGRGNYGYTF; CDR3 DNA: TGCGCCAGCAGCCAAGAGGCCGGCAGGGGTAACTATGGCTACACCTTC
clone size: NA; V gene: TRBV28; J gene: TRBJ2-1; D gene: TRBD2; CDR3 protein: CASSFAGALGSYNEQFF; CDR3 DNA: TGTGCCAGCAGTTTCGCGGGAGCACTTGGCTCCTACAATGAGCAGTTCTTC
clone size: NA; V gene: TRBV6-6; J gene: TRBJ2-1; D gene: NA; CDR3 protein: CASSESYEQFF; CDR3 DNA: TGTGCCAGCAGTGAGTCTTATGAGCAGTTCTTC
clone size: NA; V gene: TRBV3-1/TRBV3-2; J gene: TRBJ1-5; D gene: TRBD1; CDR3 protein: CASSQLQGAEQPQHF; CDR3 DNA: TGTGCCAGCAGCCAACTACAGGGGGCAGAACAGCCCCAGCATTTT
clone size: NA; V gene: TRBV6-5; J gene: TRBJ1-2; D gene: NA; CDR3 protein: CASMRGGDYGYTF; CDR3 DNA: TGTGCCAGCATGCGCGGGGGGGACTATGGCTACACCTTC
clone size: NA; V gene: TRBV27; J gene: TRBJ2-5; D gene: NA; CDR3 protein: CASSLGGTQYF; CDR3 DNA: TGTGCCAGCAGTTTAGGCGGGACCCAGTACTTC
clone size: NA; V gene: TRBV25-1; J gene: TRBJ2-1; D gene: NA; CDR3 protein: CASSQNYNEQFF; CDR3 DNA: TGTGCCAGCAGTCAGAATTACAATGAGCAGTTCTTC
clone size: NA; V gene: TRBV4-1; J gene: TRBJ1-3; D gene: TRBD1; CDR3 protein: CASSEGTGWDTIYF; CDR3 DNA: TGCGCCAGCAGCGAAGGGACAGGGTGGGACACCATATATTTT
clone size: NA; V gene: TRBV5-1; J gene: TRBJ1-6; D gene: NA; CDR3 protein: CASSLAGSNNSPLHF; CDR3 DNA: TGCGCCAGCAGCTTGGCGGGGTCTAATAATTCACCCCTCCACTTT
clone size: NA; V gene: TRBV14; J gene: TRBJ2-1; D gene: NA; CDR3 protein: CASSQDWVGDPQFF; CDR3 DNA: TGTGCCAGCAGCCAAGATTGGGTAGGGGATCCCCAGTTCTTC
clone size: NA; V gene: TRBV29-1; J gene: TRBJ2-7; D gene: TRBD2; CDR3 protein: CSVEASGAYEQYF; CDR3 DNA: TGCAGCGTTGAGGCTAGCGGGGCCTACGAGCAGTACTTC
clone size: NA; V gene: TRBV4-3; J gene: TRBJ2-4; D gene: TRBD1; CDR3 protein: CASSLGSPQGNIQYF; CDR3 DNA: TGCGCCAGCAGCCTGGGGTCGCCACAGGGGAACATTCAGTACTTC
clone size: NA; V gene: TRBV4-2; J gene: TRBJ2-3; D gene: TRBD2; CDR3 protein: CASSHEVAGGGTDTQYF; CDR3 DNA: TGTGCCAGCAGCCATGAAGTAGCGGGAGGCGGCACAGATACGCAGTATTTT
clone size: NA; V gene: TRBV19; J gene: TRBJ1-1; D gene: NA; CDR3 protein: CASSTPTGMTEAFF; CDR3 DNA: TGTGCCAGTAGTACACCGACAGGAATGACTGAAGCTTTCTTT
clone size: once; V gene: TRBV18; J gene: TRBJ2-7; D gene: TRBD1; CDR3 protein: CASSPPQGIHEQYF; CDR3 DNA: TGTGCCAGCTCACCTCCACAGGGGATCCACGAGCAGTACTTC
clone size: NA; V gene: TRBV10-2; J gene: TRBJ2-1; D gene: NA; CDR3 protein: CASSDGGTYNEQFF; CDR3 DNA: TGCGCCAGCAGTGATGGCGGAACCTACAATGAGCAGTTCTTC
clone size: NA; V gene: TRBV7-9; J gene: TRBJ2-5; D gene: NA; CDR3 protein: CASSKGETQYF; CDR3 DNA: TGTGCCAGCTCGAAGGGGGAGACCCAGTACTTC
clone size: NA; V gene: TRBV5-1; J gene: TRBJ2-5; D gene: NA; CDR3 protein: CASSGLLGSQETQYF; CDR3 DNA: TGCGCCAGCAGTGGGTTGTTGGGGAGCCAAGAGACCCAGTACTTC
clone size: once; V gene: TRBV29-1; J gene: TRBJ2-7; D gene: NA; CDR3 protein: CSVEYPSGLSYEQYF; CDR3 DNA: TGCAGCGTTGAATACCCCTCCGGTCTGTCCTACGAGCAGTACTTC
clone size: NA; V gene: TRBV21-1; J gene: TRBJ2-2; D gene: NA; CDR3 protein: CASSTKKGETGEDTGELFF; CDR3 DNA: TGTGCCAGCAGCACCAAAAAGGGGGAGACAGGGGAGGACACCGGGGAGCTGTTTTTT
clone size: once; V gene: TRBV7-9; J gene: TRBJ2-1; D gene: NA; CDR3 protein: CASSLSGFGSYNEQFF; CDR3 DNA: TGTGCCAGCAGCTTATCAGGGTTTGGGTCCTACAATGAGCAGTTCTTC
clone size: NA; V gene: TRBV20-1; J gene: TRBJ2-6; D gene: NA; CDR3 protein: CSASPLRGGANVLTF; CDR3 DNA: TGCAGTGCTAGTCCCCTTAGGGGTGGGGCCAACGTCCTGACTTTC
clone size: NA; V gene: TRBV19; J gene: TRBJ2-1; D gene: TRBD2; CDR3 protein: CASSTGRAYNEQFF; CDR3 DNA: TGTGCCAGTAGTACAGGGAGGGCCTACAATGAGCAGTTCTTC
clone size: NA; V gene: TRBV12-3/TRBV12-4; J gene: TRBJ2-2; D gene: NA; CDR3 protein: CASSFGGRELFF; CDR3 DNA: TGTGCCAGCAGTTTTGGGGGCAGGGAGCTGTTTTTT
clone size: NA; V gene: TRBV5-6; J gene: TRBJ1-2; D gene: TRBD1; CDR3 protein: CASSSWDRGNYGYTF; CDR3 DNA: TGTGCCAGCAGCTCCTGGGACAGGGGGAACTATGGCTACACCTTC
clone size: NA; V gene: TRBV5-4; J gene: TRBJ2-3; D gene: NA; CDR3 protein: CASSLEGGTDTQYF; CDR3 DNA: TGTGCCAGCAGCTTGGAGGGGGGCACAGATACGCAGTATTTT